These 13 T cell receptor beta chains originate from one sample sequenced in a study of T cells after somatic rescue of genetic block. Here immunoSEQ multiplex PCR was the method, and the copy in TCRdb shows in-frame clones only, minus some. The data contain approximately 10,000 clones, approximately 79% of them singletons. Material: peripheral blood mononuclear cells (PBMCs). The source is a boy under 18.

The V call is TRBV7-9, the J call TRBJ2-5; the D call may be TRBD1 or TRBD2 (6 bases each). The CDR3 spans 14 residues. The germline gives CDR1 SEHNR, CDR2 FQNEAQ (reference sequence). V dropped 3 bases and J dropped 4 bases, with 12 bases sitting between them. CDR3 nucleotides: TGTGCCAGCAGCTTCGCCGGGGGCGGAGAGACCCAGTACTTC. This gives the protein CASSFAGGGETQYF.

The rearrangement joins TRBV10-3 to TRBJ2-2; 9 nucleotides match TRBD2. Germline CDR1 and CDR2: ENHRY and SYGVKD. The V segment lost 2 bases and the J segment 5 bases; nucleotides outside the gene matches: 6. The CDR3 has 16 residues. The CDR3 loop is CAISEAAGGLTGELFF. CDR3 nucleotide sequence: TGTGCCATCAGTGAGGCAGCGGGGGGCTTAACCGGGGAGCTGTTTTTT.

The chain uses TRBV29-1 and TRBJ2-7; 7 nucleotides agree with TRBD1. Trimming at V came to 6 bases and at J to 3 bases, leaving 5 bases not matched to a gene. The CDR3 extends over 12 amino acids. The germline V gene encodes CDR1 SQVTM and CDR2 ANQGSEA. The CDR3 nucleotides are TGCAGCGTAACCGGACAGGTCTACGAGCAGTACTTC. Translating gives CSVTGQVYEQYF.

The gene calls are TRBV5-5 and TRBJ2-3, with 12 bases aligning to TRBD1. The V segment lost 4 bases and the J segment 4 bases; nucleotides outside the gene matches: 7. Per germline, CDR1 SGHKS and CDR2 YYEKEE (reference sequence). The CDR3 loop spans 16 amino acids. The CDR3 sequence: CASSMGQGATPDTQYF. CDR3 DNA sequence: TGTGCCAGCAGCATGGGACAGGGGGCGACCCCAGATACGCAGTATTTT.

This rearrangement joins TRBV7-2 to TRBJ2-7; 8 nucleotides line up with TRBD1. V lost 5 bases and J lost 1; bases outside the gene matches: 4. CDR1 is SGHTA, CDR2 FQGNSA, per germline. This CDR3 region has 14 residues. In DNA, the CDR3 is TGTGCCAGCAGCCCGGACAGGGTTTCCTACGAGCAGTACTTC. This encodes CASSPDRVSYEQYF.

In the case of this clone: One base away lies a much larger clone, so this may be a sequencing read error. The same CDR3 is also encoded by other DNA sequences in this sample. In DNA form, the CDR3 reads TGTGCCATCAGGGTAGATGACGAGCAATACTTC. Amino acids: CAIRVDDEQYF. The genes are TRBV10-3 and TRBJ2-7, with D unresolved. This CDR3 has 11 residues. Looked up from germline, CDR1 is ENHRY and CDR2 is SYGVKD.

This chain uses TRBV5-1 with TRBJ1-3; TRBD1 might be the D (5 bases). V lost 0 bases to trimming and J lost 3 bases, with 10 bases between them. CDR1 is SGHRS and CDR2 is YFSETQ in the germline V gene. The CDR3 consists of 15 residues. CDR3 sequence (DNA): TGCGCCAGCAGCTTGGAGGGGAGAGGTGGAAACACCATATATTTT. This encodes CASSLEGRGGNTIYF.

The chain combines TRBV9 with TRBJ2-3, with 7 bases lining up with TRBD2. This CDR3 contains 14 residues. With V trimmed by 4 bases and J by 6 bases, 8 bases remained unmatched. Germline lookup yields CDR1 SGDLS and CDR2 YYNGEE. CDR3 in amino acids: CASSTTSAPDTQYF. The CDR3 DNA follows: TGTGCCAGCAGCACCACTAGCGCCCCGGATACGCAGTATTTT.

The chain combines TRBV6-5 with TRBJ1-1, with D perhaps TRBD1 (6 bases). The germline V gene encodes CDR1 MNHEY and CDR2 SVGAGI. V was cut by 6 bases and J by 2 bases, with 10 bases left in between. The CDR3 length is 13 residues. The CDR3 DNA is TGTGCCAGCAGACCAGGGGTTAACACTGAAGCTTTCTTT. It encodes CASRPGVNTEAFF.

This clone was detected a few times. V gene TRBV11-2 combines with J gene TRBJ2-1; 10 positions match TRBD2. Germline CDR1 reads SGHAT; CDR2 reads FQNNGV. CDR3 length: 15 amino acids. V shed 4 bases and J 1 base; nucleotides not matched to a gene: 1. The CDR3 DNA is TGTGCCAGCAGCTGGGGACTAGCGTCCTACAATGAGCAGTTCTTC. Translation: CASSWGLASYNEQFF. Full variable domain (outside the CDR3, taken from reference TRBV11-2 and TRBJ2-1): EAGVAQSPRYKIIEKRQSVAFWCNPISGHATLYWYQQILGQGPKLLIQFQNNGVVDDSQLPKDRFSAERLKGVDSTLKIQPAKLEDSAVYLCASSWGLASYNEQFFGPGTRLTVL.

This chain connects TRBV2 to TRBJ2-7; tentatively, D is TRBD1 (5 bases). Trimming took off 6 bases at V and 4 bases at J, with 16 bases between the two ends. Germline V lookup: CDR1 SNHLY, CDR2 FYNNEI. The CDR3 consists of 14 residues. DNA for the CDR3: TGTGCCAGCAGCGCTTGGCGGACAAAGTACGAGCAGTACTTC. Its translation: CASSAWRTKYEQYF. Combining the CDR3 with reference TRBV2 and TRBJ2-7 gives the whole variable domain EPEVTQTPSHQVTQMGQEVILRCVPISNHLYFYWYRQILGQKVEFLVSFYNNEISEKSEIFDDQFSVERPDGSNFTLKIRSTKLEDSAMYFCASSAWRTKYEQYFGPGTRLTVT.

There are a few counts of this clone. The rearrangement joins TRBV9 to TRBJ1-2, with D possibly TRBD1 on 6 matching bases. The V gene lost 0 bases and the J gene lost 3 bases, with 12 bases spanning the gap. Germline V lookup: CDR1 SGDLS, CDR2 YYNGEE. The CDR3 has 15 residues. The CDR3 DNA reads TGTGCCAGCAGCGTAGTGGCAGGGGAGTACTATGGCTACACCTTC. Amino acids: CASSVVAGEYYGYTF.

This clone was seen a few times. CDR3 in amino acids: CASRPYYGYTF. The CDR3 nucleotides read TGTGCCAGCAGACCATACTATGGCTACACCTTC. The rearrangement joins TRBV6-1 to TRBJ1-2; D remains ambiguous. The CDR3 extends over 11 amino acids. Trimming took off 6 bases at V and 3 bases at J, with 5 bases between the two ends. The germline gives CDR1 MNHNS, CDR2 SASEGT.